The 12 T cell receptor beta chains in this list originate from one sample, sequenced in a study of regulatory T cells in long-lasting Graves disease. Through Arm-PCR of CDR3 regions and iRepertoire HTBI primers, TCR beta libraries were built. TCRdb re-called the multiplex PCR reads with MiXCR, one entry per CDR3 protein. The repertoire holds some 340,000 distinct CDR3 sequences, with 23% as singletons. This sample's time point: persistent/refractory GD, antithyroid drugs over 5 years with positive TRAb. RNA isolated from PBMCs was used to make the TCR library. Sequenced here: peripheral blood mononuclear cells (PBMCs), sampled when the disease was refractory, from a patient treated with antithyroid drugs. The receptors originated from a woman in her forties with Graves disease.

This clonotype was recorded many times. CDR3 amino acids: CSVGGEKLFF. The CDR3 nucleotides read TGCAGCGTTGGAGGCGAAAAACTGTTTTTT. The V call is TRBV29-1, the J call TRBJ1-4; D is undetermined. Germline loops: CDR1 SQVTM, CDR2 ANQGSEA. V was clipped by 4 bases and J by 8 bases, with 5 bases between them. CDR3 length equals 10 residues. The full variable domain, in which reference TRBV29-1 and TRBJ1-4 provide the parts outside the CDR3, is SAVISQKPSRDICQRGTSLTIQCQVDSQVTMMFWYRQQPGQSLTLIATANQGSEATYESGFVIDKFPISRPNLTFSTLTVSNMSPEDSSIYLCSVGGEKLFFGSGTQLSVL.

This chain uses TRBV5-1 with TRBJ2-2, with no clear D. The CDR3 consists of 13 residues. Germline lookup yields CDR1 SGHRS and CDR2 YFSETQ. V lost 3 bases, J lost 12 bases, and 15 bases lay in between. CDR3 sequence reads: CASSSPSEIKLFF. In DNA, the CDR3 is TGCGCCAGCAGCTCCCCCAGTGAGATTAAGCTGTTTTTT.

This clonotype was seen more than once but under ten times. The CDR3: CATAPGHPIYSPLHF. The CDR3 nucleotides are TGTGCCACTGCGCCCGGACATCCAATATATTCACCCCTCCACTTT. The rearrangement joins TRBV27 to TRBJ1-6; tentatively, D is TRBD1 (5 bases). CDR1 and CDR2 (germline): MNHEY, SMNVEV (reference sequence). The length of the CDR3 is 15 residues. Trimming cost V 10 bases and J 8 bases, with 21 bases left between them.

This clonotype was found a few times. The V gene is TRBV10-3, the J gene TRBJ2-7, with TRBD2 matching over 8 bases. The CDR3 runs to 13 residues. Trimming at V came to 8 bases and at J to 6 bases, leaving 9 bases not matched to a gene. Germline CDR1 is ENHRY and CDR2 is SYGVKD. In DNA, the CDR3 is TGTGCCATCGGTTCTGTCGGGAGGGGCGAGCAGTACTTC. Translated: CAIGSVGRGEQYF.

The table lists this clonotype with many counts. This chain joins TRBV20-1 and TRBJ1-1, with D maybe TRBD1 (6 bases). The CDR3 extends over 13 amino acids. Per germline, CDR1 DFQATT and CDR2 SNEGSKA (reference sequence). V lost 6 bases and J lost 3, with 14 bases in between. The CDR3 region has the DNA TGCAGTGCCCATGACAGGCTCGACACTGAAGCTTTCTTT. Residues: CSAHDRLDTEAFF.

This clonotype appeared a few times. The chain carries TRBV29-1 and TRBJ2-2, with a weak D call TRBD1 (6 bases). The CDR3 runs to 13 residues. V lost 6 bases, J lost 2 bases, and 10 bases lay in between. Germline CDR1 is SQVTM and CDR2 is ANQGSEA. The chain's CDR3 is CSVRDINTGELFF. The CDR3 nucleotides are TGCAGCGTACGGGACATAAACACCGGGGAGCTGTTTTTT.

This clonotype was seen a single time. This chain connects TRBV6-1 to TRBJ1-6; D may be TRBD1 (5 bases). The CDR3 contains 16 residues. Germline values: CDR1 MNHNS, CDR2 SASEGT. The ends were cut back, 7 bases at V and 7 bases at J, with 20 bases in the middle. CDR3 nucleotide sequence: TGTGCCAGCACCCACGAAAGGGACTATTGGAATTCACCCCTCCACTTT. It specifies CASTHERDYWNSPLHF.

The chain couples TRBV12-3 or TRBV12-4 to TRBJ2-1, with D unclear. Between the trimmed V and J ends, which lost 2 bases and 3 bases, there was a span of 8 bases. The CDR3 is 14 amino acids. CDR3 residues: CASSLTDGYNEQFF. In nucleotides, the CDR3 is TGTGCCAGCAGTTTAACTGACGGCTACAATGAGCAGTTCTTC.

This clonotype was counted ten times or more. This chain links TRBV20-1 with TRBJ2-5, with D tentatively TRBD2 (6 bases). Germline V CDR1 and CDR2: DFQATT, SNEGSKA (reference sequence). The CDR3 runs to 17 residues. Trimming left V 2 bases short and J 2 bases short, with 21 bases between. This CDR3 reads CSARSLSWASDQETQYF. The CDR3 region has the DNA TGCAGTGCTAGATCTCTATCCTGGGCTAGCGATCAAGAGACCCAGTACTTC.

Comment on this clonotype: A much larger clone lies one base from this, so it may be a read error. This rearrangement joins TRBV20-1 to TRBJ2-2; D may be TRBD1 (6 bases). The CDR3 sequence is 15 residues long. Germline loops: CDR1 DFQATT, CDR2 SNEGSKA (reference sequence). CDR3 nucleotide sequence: TGCAGTGCTAAAGCCGGGACATTAAGGACCGGGGAGCTGGTTTTT. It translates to CSAKAGTLRTGELVF.

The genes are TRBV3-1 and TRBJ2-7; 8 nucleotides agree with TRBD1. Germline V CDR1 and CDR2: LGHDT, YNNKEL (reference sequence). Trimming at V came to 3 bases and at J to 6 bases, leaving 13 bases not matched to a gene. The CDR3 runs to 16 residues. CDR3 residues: CASSHEKARGHREQYF. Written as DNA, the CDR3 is TGTGCCAGCAGCCATGAAAAAGCCAGGGGGCATCGCGAGCAGTACTTC.

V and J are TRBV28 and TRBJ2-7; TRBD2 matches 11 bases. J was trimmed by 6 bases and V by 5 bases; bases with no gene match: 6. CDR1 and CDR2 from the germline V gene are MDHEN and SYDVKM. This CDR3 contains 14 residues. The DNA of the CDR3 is TGTGCCAGCAGTGTAGCGGGAGGGCCCCCCGAGCAGTACTTC. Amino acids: CASSVAGGPPEQYF.